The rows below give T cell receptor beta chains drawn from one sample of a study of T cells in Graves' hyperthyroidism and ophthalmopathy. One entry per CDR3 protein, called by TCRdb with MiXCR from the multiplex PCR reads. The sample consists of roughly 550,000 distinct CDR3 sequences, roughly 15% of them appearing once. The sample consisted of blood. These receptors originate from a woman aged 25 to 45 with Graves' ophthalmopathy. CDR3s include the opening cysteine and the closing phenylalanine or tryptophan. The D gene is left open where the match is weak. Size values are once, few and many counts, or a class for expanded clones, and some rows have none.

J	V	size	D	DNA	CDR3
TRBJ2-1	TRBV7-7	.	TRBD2	TGTGCCGGCAGCTCCGGGACTAGTTCCTACAATGAGCAGTTCTTC	CAGSSGTSSYNEQFF
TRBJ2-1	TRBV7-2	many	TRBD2	TGTGCCAGCACCCACTCCGGGACTAACAACAATGAGCAGTTCTTC	CASTHSGTNNNEQFF
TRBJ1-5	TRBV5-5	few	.	TGTGCCAGCAGCTTGGACTCCTCGGGGGTTCAGCCCCAGCATTTT	CASSLDSSGVQPQHF
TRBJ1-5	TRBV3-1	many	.	TGTGCCAGTGAGGAGGGGCGAGGGCAGCCCCAGCATTTT	CASEEGRGQPQHF
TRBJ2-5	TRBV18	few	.	TGTGCCAGCTATGTCCAAGAGACCCAGTACTTC	CASYVQETQYF
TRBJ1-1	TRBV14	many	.	TGTGCCAGCAGTGAACAGCCCCATCTGGGGGGTGAAGCTTTCTTT	CASSEQPHLGGEAFF
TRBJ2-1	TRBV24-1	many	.	TGTGCCACCAGTGATTCTAGAACGTTCTACAATGAGCAGTTCTTC	CATSDSRTFYNEQFF
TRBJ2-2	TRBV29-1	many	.	TGCAGCGCATCACATTACACCGGGGAGCTGTTTTTT	CSASHYTGELFF
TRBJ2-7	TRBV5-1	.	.	TGTGCCAGCAGCTCCCAAACCATCGCCCACTACGAGCAGTACTTC	CASSSQTIAHYEQYF
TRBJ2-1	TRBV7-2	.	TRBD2	TGTGCCAGCAGCTCCGGACTAGCGGGTTGGCAGTTCTTC	CASSSGLAGWQFF
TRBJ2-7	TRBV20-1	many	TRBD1	TGCAGTGTTCTGACAGGGGAGACCTACGAGCAGTACTTC	CSVLTGETYEQYF
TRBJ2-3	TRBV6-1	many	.	TGTGCCAGCAGCCCTGACAGTGGCACAGATACGCAGTATTTT	CASSPDSGTDTQYF
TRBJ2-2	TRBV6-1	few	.	TGTGCCAGCAGCGGACTAAGGGAAGGGAACTCCGGGGAGCTGTTTTTT	CASSGLREGNSGELFF
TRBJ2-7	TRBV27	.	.	TGTGCCAGCTGTTATGGGACATCCACTTGCGAGCAGTACTTC	CASCYGTSTCEQYF
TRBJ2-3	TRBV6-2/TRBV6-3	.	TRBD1	TGTGCCAGCAGTTACCAACAGGGGGGATCCACAGATACGCAGTATTTT	CASSYQQGGSTDTQYF
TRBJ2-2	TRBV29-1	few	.	TGCAGCGTTGAAGATCCAGGGAACACCGGGGAGCTGTTTTTT	CSVEDPGNTGELFF
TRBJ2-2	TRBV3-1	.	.	TGTGCCAGCAGCACCCGACGGACCGGGGAGCTGTTTTTT	CASSTRRTGELFF
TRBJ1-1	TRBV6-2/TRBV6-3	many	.	TGTGCCAGCAGTTACTCCGTAGAGAACACTGAAGCTTTCTTT	CASSYSVENTEAFF
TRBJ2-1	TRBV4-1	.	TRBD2	TGCGCCAGCAGCCATCTAGCGGGAGGCTATGAGCAGTTCTTC	CASSHLAGGYEQFF
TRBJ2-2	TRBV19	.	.	TGTGCCAGTAGTACAGAGGAGGCGCGGGACACCGGGGAGCTGTTTTTT	CASSTEEARDTGELFF
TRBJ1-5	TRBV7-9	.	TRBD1	TGTGCCAGCAGCTTAGGACAGGGAATGGGCAATCAGCCCCAGCATTTT	CASSLGQGMGNQPQHF
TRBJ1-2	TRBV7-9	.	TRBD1	TGTGCCAGCAGCTTAGTCGGACAGGGGGCTGGCTACACCTTC	CASSLVGQGAGYTF
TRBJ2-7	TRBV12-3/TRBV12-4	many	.	TGTGCCAGCAGTTGGAACGTACAGTACGAGCAGTACTTC	CASSWNVQYEQYF
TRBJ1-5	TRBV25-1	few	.	TGTGCCAGCAGTGAGGCTTCATCTAGCAATCAGCCCCAGCATTTT	CASSEASSSNQPQHF
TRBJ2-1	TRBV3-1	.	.	TGTGCCAGCACCCTCTTAGGGTTCTTC	CASTLLGFF
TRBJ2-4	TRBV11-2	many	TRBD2	TGTGCCAGCACCATACTAGCGGGAGTACGGGGTGGGTCGGCCAAAAACATTCAGTACTTC	CASTILAGVRGGSAKNIQYF
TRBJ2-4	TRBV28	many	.	TGTGCCAGCAGTTTAAAGTGGGAACTAGCCAAAAACATTCAGTACTTC	CASSLKWELAKNIQYF
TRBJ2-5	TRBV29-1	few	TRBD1	TGCAGCGTCGGGACAGGGGGTATGGAGACCCAGTACTTC	CSVGTGGMETQYF
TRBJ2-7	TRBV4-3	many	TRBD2	TGCGCCAGCAGCCAAGAGTTTATCGCGAACAGTGATAGCGGGACGAGCTCCTACGAGCAGTACTTC	CASSQEFIANSDSGTSSYEQYF
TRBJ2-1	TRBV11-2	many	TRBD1	TGTGCCAGCAGTGAACAGGGGACATACAATGAGCAGTTCTTC	CASSEQGTYNEQFF
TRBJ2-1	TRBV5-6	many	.	TGTGCCAGCAGCCTGCCGGGGGTGGATGAGCAGTTCTTC	CASSLPGVDEQFF
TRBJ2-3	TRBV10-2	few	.	TGCGCCAGCAGGAGGGACGGCAGCACAGATACGCAGTATTTT	CASRRDGSTDTQYF
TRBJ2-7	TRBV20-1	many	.	TGCAGTGCTAGAGCTTCCGTGAGTCAGTACTTC	CSARASVSQYF
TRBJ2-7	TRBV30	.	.	TGTGCCTGGAGTGTACTCGCGGGAAACGAGCAGTACTTC	CAWSVLAGNEQYF
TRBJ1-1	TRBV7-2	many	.	TGTGCCAGCAGCCCTCGGCGGGGGAACACTGAAGCTTTCTTT	CASSPRRGNTEAFF
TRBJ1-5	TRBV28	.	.	TGTGCCAGCAGTTCGCTCCGGTCGGAGGGGGTATATAGCAATCAGCCTCAGCATTTT	CASSSLRSEGVYSNQPQHF
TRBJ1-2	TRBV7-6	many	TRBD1	TGTGCCAGCAGCTTAGCGACAGGACAGGGAGGGTATGGCTACACCTTC	CASSLATGQGGYGYTF
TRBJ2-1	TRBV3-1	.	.	TGTGCCAGCAGTGACCCGGAACAGCCCTTGGGTGAGCAGTTCTTC	CASSDPEQPLGEQFF
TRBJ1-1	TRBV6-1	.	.	TGTGCCGGTATGATCGGGGGCACCACTGAAGCTTTCTTT	CAGMIGGTTEAFF
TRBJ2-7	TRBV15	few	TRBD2	TGTGCCACCAGCAGAGATTGGGGACTAGCGAGTGAGCAGTACTTC	CATSRDWGLASEQYF
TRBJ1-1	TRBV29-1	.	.	TGCAGCGGGGATACCCGGCAGGGGATGAACACTGAAGCTTTCTTT	CSGDTRQGMNTEAFF
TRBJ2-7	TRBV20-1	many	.	TGCAGTGGGATAGAGGTCGGCAGGCAGGCCTACGAGCAGTACTTC	CSGIEVGRQAYEQYF
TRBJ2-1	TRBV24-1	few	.	TGTGCCACCAGTGATTTGGGGACCGACTCGAGCTCCTACAATGAGCAGTTCTTC	CATSDLGTDSSSYNEQFF
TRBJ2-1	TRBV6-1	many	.	TGTGCCAGCAGTCTCCTGACTGACAATGAGCAGTTCTTC	CASSLLTDNEQFF
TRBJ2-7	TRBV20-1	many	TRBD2	TGCAGTGCTAGGGTACTAGCGGAAAACTACGAGCAGTACTTC	CSARVLAENYEQYF
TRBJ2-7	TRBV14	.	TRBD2	TGTGCCAATAAGCCTAGCGGGGGTACCTACGAGCAGTACTTC	CANKPSGGTYEQYF
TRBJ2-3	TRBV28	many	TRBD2	TGTGCCAGCAGTTACCCAGGGACTAGCGGTTCCACAGATACGCAGTATTTT	CASSYPGTSGSTDTQYF
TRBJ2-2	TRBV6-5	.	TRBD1	TGTGCCAGCAGTTATTATTGGGACAGGACCTTTGGCACCGGGGAGCTGTTTTTT	CASSYYWDRTFGTGELFF
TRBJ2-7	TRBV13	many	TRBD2	TGTGCCAGCAGCTCGACTAGCGGCTACGAGCAGTACTTC	CASSSTSGYEQYF
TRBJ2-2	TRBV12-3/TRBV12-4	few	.	TGTGCCAGCAGTTTTGGGACCATACCGAACACCGGGGAGCTGTTTTTT	CASSFGTIPNTGELFF